This note documents a single T cell receptor (beta chain) sequence. The specificity of this receptor is unknown. Base qualities are missing; no much larger clone stands one base away. This entry is derived from a study of blood T cell repertoires in COVID-19 (dated by TCRdb to the early 2020s). Broadly, across the study: Samples from collaborators originated in the United States, Italy and Spain and spanned both the acute and convalescent phases of COVID-19. The material from the prospective study consisted of cDNA or gDNA derived from T cells, B-cell-depleted T cells, or PBMCs. Subjects who had been exposed to COVID-19, were actively infected with it, or had recovered from it provided the deeply sampled blood TCRbeta repertoires that made up the dataset. The repertoires were released in a freely available public database intended as a resource for research on the immune response to SARS-CoV-2. Samples were obtained from the ongoing ImmuneRACE study (first 160 participants) and from approximately 1,200 subjects provided by 6 global collaborators. A de-identified subject ID, COVID-19 status, age in years and sex were almost always included in the sample metadata. Where HLA class I and class II types were available, the types were taken from metadata supplied by the sample provider, not from assay-based typing.

TCRbeta CDR3 regions were amplified from genomic DNA using the immunoSEQ Assay, a bias-controlled multiplex PCR. As for the authors' bioinformatics: The number of nucleated cells in each sample was estimated from the amplification of reference gene primers within the assay. To quantify the absolute abundance of each unique TCRbeta CDR3 rearrangement, sequence reads were collapsed and filtered. Productive Simpson clonality was computed per sample as the square root of Simpson's diversity index over productive rearrangements. Imported from immuneACCESS, the table was reduced by TCRdb to in-frame sequences with V and J called. These copies leave out some clones; in studies compared against another copy, an unresolved V gene accounts for under half, and the cause of the remainder is not known. V, J and clone size reflect that table, while D and trimming were determined from the DNA. The sample table shows some 220,000 clones, and 75% to 85% are seen once. 5.1% of the sample lies in the top ten.

In Seattle, one collaborating source enrolled patients while the infection was active and tracked those patients longitudinally over the course of disease. Each collaborating institution followed its own protocols to collect whole blood in K2EDTA tubes. For TCRbeta analysis, collaborator samples were shipped as frozen whole blood, as isolated PBMCs, or as DNA extracted from either sample type. The CDR3 runs 17 residues from the cysteine to the phenylalanine. Kept here is only the CDR3 DNA, which spans 51 bases and is read in frame from base 1. CDR1 and CDR2 are drawn from the germline V gene (reference sequence): LNHDA, SQIVND. Unmatched junction bases come to 9, with V trimmed by 4 bases and J by 0 bases. Paper-wide results and their limitations: The amount of clinical and demographic metadata varied by source and participant and was provided uncurated.

This sequence originates from a man in his forties or fifties with COVID-19, enrolled during active disease. The source material was peripheral blood. The chain links TRBV19 with TRBJ1-5, with 7 bases aligning to TRBD1. For the CDR3, the sequence is CASSTRQGDFSNQPQHF. Here is the DNA: TGTGCCAGTAGTACAAGACAGGGTGATTTTAGCAATCAGCCCCAGCATTTT.